The 3 T cell receptor beta chains reported below all come from one sample, sequenced in a study of neurological immune-mediated disorders. TCRdb reanalysed the 5' RACE reads using MiXCR and keeps one entry per CDR3 protein. The profile shows about 36,000 distinct CDR3 sequences, approximately 10% of them singletons. Sample: PBMCs. The receptors were gathered from a woman aged 25 to 39 with HTLV-1-associated myelopathy (HAM/TSP).

The sample holds many counts of this clonotype. The genes are TRBV20-1 and TRBJ2-3, with TRBD1 matching 8 bases. The germline V gene has CDR1 DFQATT and CDR2 SNEGSKA (reference sequence). CDR3 size: 13 residues. DNA for the CDR3: TGCAGCGCAGACAGGGGAGGCACAGATACGCAGTATTTT. It encodes CSADRGGTDTQYF.

This clonotype came up many times. The rearrangement links TRBV20-1 to TRBJ2-1; 9 bases agree with TRBD2. CDR1 DFQATT and CDR2 SNEGSKA come from the germline V gene (reference sequence). Unmatched junction bases numbered 6, after V lost 0 bases and J lost 3 bases. The CDR3 totals 16 residues. The CDR3 loop reads CSARDETSGNYNEQFF. The DNA for the CDR3 is TGCAGTGCTAGAGATGAGACTAGCGGAAACTACAATGAGCAGTTCTTC.

This clonotype was picked up many times. The chain links TRBV20-1 to TRBJ2-1; no definite D call. The CDR3 covers 14 residues. V lost 0 bases and J 5 bases, leaving 11 bases between the germline ends. CDR1 DFQATT and CDR2 SNEGSKA come from the germline V gene (reference sequence). For the CDR3, the DNA is TGCAGTGCTAGAGATCCAAACAACAACAATGAGCAGTTCTTC. This gives the protein CSARDPNNNNEQFF.